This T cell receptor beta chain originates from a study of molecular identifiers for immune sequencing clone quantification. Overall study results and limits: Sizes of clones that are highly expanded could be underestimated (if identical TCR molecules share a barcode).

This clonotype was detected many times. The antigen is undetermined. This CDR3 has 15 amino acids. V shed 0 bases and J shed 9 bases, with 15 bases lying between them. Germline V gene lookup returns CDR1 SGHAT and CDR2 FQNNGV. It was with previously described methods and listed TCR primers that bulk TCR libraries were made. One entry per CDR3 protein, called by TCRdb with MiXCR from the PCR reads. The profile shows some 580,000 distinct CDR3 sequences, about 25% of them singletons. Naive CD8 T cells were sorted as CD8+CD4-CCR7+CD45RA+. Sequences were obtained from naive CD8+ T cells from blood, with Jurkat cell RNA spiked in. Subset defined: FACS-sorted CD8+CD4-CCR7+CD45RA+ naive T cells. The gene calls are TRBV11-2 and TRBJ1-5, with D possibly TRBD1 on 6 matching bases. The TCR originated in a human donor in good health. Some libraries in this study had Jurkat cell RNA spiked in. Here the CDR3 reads CASSLDGTNFWPQHF. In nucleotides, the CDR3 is TGTGCCAGCAGCTTAGACGGGACAAACTTTTGGCCCCAGCATTTT.